These T cell receptor beta chains were read from a single sample in a study of T cells after yellow fever vaccination. TCRdb ran MiXCR on the 5' RACE reads and lists one entry per CDR3 protein. The data show under 600,000 distinct CDR3 sequences, with less than 15% seen just once and over 11% held by the top ten. The sample consisted of PBMCs, taken on the day of the yellow fever booster vaccination. These receptors were obtained from a man aged 30 to 45 who received the YFV17D yellow fever vaccine. CDR3s include the opening cysteine and the closing phenylalanine or tryptophan. Fields, in order: V gene, J gene, D gene, clone size, CDR3 DNA, CDR3 protein. The D gene is left open where the match is weak. Expanded clones are given a class, and other clones once, few, many or no size at all.

TRBV15	TRBJ2-1	-	-	TGTGCCACCAGCAGAGAGCCCGGTAGAGTGCCGCGGCAGTTCTTC	CATSREPGRVPRQFF
TRBV5-5	TRBJ2-3	TRBD2	few	TGTGCCAGCATATTTAGCGGGAGCAGCACAGATACGCAGTATTTT	CASIFSGSSTDTQYF
TRBV7-2	TRBJ1-1	-	-	TGTGCCAGCAGCCCCTCCGCCTTGGCGACTGAAGCTTTCTTT	CASSPSALATEAFF
TRBV18	TRBJ2-1	TRBD1	few	TGTGCCAGCTCATCTCCGGACAGGGGTCATGAGCAGTTCTTC	CASSSPDRGHEQFF
TRBV20-1	TRBJ2-4	-	-	TGCAGTGTATTTGGTGGGGAAAACATTCAGTACTTC	CSVFGGENIQYF
TRBV20-1	TRBJ2-2	-	few	TGCAGTGCCAAAGTTGGAGATAGCCCCACCGGGGAGCTGTTTTTT	CSAKVGDSPTGELFF
TRBV9	TRBJ2-2	-	few	TGTGCCAGCAGCCTCAGGTCCGCCGGGGAGCTGTTTTTT	CASSLRSAGELFF
TRBV5-1	TRBJ2-7	TRBD2	-	TGCGCCAGCAGCTTGCCAACTAGCGGGAGTGCCTACGAGCAGTACTTC	CASSLPTSGSAYEQYF
TRBV7-9	TRBJ2-2	TRBD1	few	TGTGCCAGCAGCCCCCGGACAGGGGTCGCCGGGGAGCTGTTTTTT	CASSPRTGVAGELFF
TRBV28	TRBJ2-1	-	many	TGTGCCAGCAGGGAGGGGGGGGCTAGCGGTTACAATGAGCAGTTCTTC	CASREGGASGYNEQFF
TRBV3-1	TRBJ2-5	-	-	TGTGCCAGCAGCCAAGATTTGAAGACCCAGTACTTC	CASSQDLKTQYF
TRBV6-1	TRBJ2-4	-	many	TGTGCCAGCAGTCCGTTCAACCGGGAAACTAAAAACATTCAGTACTTC	CASSPFNRETKNIQYF
TRBV7-2	TRBJ1-5	-	-	TGTGCCAGCAGCTTAGAAGGTCCGACGAATCAGCCCCAGCATTTT	CASSLEGPTNQPQHF
TRBV15	TRBJ1-5	-	-	TGTGCCACCAGCAGAGTGGCAGATCGTCAGCCCCAGCATTTT	CATSRVADRQPQHF
TRBV28	TRBJ2-6	-	many	TGTGCCAGCAGTCCTACCCAAGGGGTGGCTGGGGCCAACGTCCTGACTTTC	CASSPTQGVAGANVLTF
TRBV10-3	TRBJ1-1	-	-	TGTGCCATCAGTTCTATGAACACTGAAGCTTTCTTT	CAISSMNTEAFF
TRBV5-1	TRBJ2-3	-	many	TGCGCCAGCAGCTCCCATGGTGGGGGTTGGACAGATACGCAGTATTTT	CASSSHGGGWTDTQYF
TRBV12-3/TRBV12-4	TRBJ2-1	-	-	TGTGCCAGCAGTAAGACCGGGACGGGCTCCTACAATGAGCAGTTCTTC	CASSKTGTGSYNEQFF
TRBV20-1	TRBJ2-1	-	few	TGCAGTGCTAGAGGGCAGGGAAGGCGCAATGAGCAGTTCTTC	CSARGQGRRNEQFF
TRBV27	TRBJ2-7	TRBD2	-	TGTGCCAGCAAGCTAGGGGCTAGCGGAACCTACGAGCAGTACTTC	CASKLGASGTYEQYF
TRBV5-4	TRBJ1-6	-	-	TGTGCCAGCAACAATGGAAATACTTCACCCCTCCACTTT	CASNNGNTSPLHF
TRBV18	TRBJ2-7	TRBD2	-	TGTGCCAGCTCACCATCGGGCGGGAGGCTGGGTGAGCAGTACTTC	CASSPSGGRLGEQYF
TRBV7-8	TRBJ2-6	-	few	TGTGCCGGATTCACCGGGCTTCGCTCTGGGGCCAACGTCCTGACTTTC	CAGFTGLRSGANVLTF
TRBV28	TRBJ1-5	-	-	TGTGCCAGCGGAACTATGGGGCGACAGCCCCAGCATTTT	CASGTMGRQPQHF
TRBV5-1	TRBJ2-3	-	-	TGCGCCAGCAGCTTGGACTTGTCCAGGGTGAGCACAGATACGCAGTATTTT	CASSLDLSRVSTDTQYF
TRBV27	TRBJ1-3	-	-	TGTGCCAGCAGTTACCAGGGCCTTTCTGGAAACACCATATATTTT	CASSYQGLSGNTIYF
TRBV5-1	TRBJ1-3	-	-	TGCGCCAGCAGCAATCAGGGTGGCTCTGGAAACACCATATATTTT	CASSNQGGSGNTIYF
TRBV18	TRBJ2-5	-	few	TGTGCCAGCTCACCACAGGGCCTGACGGGGGAGACCCAGTACTTC	CASSPQGLTGETQYF
TRBV7-3	TRBJ2-1	TRBD1	many	TGTGCCAGCAGCTTAGGACAGGGAAATGATGAGCAGTTCTTC	CASSLGQGNDEQFF
TRBV29-1	TRBJ2-2	-	-	TGCAGCGTTGACCTTCGAGGGTATGGGAGCGGGGAGCTGTTTTTT	CSVDLRGYGSGELFF
TRBV4-2	TRBJ2-2	TRBD1	-	TGTGCCAGCAGCCGAGAGGGGGCAACCACCGGGGAGCTGTTTTTT	CASSREGATTGELFF